Sequencing of this T cell receptor (beta chain) was carried out in a study of OX40 agonist ivuxolimab in advanced cancers. Study observations and caveats: Among T cells, CD8+ cells averaged more expanded clones than CD4+ cells.

The protocol was immunoSEQ multiplex PCR, while the TCRdb copy is restricted to in-frame clones and leaves out a portion. The profile shows roughly 25,000 clones, roughly four fifths of them singletons. Worth noting for this clone: What it binds is not known.

This clonotype was obtained from an adult with an advanced solid tumor such as melanoma, head and neck, liver or kidney cancer. This specimen was CD4+ or CD8+ T cells sorted from blood, taken in a trial of the OX40 agonist ivuxolimab.

CDR3 sequence reads: CASSSPMSRGGSNEQFF. Here the CDR3 DNA reads TGTGCCAGCAGCTCCCCGATGTCGCGGGGGGGAAGCAATGAGCAGTTCTTC. The V call is TRBV7-3, the J call TRBJ2-1; 9 bases fit TRBD2. Per germline, CDR1 SGHTA and CDR2 FQGTGA. V lost 4 bases to trimming and J lost 6 bases; unmatched junction nucleotides: 13. This CDR3 is built from 17 residues.